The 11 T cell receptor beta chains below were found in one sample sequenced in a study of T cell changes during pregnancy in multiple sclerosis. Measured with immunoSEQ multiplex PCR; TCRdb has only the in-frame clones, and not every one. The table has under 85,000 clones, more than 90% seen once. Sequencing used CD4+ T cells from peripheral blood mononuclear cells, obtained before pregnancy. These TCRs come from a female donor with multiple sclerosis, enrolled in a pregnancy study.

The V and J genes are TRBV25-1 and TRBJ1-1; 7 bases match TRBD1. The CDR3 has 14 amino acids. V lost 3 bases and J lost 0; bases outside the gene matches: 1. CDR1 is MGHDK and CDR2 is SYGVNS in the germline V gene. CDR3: CASSETGLNTEAFF. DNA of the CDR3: TGTGCCAGCAGTGAGACAGGGCTGAACACTGAAGCTTTCTTT. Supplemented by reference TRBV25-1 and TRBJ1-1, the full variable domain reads EADIYQTPRYLVIGTGKKITLECSQTMGHDKMYWYQQDPGMELHLIHYSYGVNSTEKGDLSSESTVSRIRTEHFPLTLESARPSHTSQYLCASSETGLNTEAFFGQGTRLTVV.

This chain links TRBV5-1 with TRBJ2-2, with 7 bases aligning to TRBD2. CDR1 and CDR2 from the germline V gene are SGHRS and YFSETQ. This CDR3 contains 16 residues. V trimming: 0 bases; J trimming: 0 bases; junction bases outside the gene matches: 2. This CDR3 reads CASSLDGGSNTGELFF. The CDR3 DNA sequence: TGCGCCAGCAGCTTGGACGGGGGGTCGAACACCGGGGAGCTGTTTTTT.

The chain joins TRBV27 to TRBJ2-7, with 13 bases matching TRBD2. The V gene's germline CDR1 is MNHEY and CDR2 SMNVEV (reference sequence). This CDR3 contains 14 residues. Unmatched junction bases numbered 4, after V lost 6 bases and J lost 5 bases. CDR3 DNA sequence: TGTGCCAGCAGCGGACTAGCGGGAGTGAACGAGCAGTACTTC. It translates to CASSGLAGVNEQYF.

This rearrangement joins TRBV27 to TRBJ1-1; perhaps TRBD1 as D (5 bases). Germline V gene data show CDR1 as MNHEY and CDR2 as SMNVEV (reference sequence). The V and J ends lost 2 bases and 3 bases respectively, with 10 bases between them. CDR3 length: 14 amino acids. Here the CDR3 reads CASSLGGADTEAFF. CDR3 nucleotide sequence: TGTGCCAGCAGTTTAGGAGGGGCAGACACTGAAGCTTTCTTT.

DNA of the CDR3: TGTGCCAGTAACCCCCCGGGGGGCTTCGAAAAACTGTTTTTT. As protein: CASNPPGGFEKLFF. The chain links TRBV28 to TRBJ1-4, with D possibly TRBD1 on 6 matching bases. Germline V gene lookup returns CDR1 MDHEN and CDR2 SYDVKM. V shed 9 bases and J shed 8 bases, with 19 bases lying between them. The CDR3 contains 14 residues. Combining the CDR3 with reference TRBV28 and TRBJ1-4 gives the whole variable domain DVKVTQSSRYLVKRTGEKVFLECVQDMDHENMFWYRQDPGLGLRLIYFSYDVKMKEKGDIPEGYSVSREKKERFSLILESASTNQTSMYLCASNPPGGFEKLFFGSGTQLSVL.

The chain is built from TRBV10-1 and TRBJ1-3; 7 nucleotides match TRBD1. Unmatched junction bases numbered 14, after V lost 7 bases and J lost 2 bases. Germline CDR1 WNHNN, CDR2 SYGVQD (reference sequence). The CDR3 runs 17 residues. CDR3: CASTITPGQPTGNTIYF. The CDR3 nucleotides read TGCGCCAGCACCATAACTCCGGGACAGCCGACTGGAAACACCATATATTTT.

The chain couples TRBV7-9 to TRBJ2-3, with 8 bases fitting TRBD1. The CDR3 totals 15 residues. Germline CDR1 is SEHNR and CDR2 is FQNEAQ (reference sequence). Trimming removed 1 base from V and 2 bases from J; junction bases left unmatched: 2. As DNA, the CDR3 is TGTGCCAGCAGCTTAGGACAGGGGTCCACAGATACGCAGTATTTT. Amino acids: CASSLGQGSTDTQYF.

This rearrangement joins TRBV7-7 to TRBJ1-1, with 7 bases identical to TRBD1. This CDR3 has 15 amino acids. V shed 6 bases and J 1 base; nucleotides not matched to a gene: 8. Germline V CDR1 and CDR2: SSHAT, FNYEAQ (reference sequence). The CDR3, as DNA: TGTGCCAGCAGTACTAACAGGGGCCCGAACACTGAAGCTTTCTTT. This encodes CASSTNRGPNTEAFF.

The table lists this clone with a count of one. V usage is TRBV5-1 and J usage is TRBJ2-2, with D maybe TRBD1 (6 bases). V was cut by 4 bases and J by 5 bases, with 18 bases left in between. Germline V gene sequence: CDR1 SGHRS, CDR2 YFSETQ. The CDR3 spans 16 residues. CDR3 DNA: TGCGCCAGCAGCCCACAGGGTATAGATAGAACCGGGGAGCTGTTTTTT. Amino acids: CASSPQGIDRTGELFF.

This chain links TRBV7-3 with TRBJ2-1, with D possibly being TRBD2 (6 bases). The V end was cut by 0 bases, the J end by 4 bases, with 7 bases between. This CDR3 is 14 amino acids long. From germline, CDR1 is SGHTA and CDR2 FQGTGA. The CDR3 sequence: CASSLTGGYNEQFF. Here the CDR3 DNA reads TGTGCCAGCAGCTTAACGGGGGGATACAATGAGCAGTTCTTC. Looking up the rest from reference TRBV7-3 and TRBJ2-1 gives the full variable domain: GAGVSQTPSNKVTEKGKYVELRCDPISGHTALYWYRQSLGQGPEFLIYFQGTGAADDSGLPNDRFFAVRPEGSVSTLKIQRTERGDSAVYLCASSLTGGYNEQFFGPGTRLTVL.

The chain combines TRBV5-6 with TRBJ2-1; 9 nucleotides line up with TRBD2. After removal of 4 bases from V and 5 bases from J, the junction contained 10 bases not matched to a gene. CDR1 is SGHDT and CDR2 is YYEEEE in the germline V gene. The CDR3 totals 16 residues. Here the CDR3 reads CASSPWGLAGHNEQFF. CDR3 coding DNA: TGTGCCAGCAGCCCCTGGGGGCTAGCGGGGCACAATGAGCAGTTCTTC. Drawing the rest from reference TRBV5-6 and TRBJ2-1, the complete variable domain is DAGVTQSPTHLIKTRGQQVTLRCSPKSGHDTVSWYQQALGQGPQFIFQYYEEEERQRGNFPDRFSGHQFPNYSSELNVNALLLGDSALYLCASSPWGLAGHNEQFFGPGTRLTVL.